A single count supports the clone carrying this T cell receptor beta chain. Its antigen is currently unknown. Other DNA variants within this sample encode the same CDR3. The germline gives CDR1 SGDLS, CDR2 YYNGEE. V was trimmed by 0 bases and J by 2 bases, leaving 4 bases between them. This CDR3 spans 13 amino acids. The CD4+ fraction was divided into a CD45RA+ naive subset and a CD45RA-negative memory subset. Assay used: immunoSEQ multiplex PCR; TCRdb lists only in-frame clones, some missing. The table has some 2.1 million clones, 85% to 95% seen once. This entry is derived from a study of shared clonotypes between healthy human individuals. Study at large: Those who served as donors were a couple of women and three men between the ages of 18 and 49. Each donor's CD4 naive and CD4 memory cells filled three plates apiece, CD8 naive two, and CD8 memory one.

Study-wide points: Large depth notwithstanding, sorted-subset sequencing proved incomplete by rarefaction.

The rearrangement joins TRBV9 to TRBJ2-3; D is uncertain. The specimen was naive CD4+ T cells sorted from blood. Specified subset: CD45RA+ positively selected. The sequence derives from a man aged 18 to 35 in good health. The CDR3 DNA follows: TGTGCCAGCAGCGTAGGCCCCACAGATACGCAGTATTTT. It codes for CASSVGPTDTQYF.